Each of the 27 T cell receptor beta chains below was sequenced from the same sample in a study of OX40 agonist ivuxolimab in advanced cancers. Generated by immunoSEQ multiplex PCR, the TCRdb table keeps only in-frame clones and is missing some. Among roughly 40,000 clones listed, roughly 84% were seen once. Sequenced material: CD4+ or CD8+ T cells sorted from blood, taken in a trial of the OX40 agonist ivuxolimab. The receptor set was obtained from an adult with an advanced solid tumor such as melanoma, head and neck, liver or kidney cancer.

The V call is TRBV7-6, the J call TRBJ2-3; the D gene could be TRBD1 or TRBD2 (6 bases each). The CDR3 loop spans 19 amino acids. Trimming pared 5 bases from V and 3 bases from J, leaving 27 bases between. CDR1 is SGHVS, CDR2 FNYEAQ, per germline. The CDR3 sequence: CASSPWGAGTLGETDTQYF. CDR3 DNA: TGTGCCAGCAGCCCTTGGGGGGCAGGGACACTAGGGGAGACAGATACGCAGTATTTT.

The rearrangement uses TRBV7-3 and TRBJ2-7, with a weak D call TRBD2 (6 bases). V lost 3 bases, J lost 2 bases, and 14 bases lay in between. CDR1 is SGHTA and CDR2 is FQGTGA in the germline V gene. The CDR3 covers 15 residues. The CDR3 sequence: CASSFGGGETYEQYF. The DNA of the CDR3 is TGTGCCAGCAGCTTTGGTGGCGGGGAGACCTACGAGCAGTACTTC.

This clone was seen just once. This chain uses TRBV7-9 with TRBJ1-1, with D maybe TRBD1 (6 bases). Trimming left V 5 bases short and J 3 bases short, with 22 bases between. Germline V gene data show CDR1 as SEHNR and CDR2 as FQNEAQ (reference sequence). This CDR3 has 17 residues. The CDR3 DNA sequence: TGTGCCAGCAGCCCCGCCGCGGGGGGCGTGAGTGACACTGAAGCTTTCTTT. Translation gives CASSPAAGGVSDTEAFF.

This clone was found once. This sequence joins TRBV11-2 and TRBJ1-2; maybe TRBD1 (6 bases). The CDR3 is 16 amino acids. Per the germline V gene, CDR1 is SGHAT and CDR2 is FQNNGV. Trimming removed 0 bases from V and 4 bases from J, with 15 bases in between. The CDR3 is CASSLDPPGGGYGYTF. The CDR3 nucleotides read TGTGCCAGCAGCTTAGATCCCCCGGGGGGCGGCTATGGCTACACCTTC.

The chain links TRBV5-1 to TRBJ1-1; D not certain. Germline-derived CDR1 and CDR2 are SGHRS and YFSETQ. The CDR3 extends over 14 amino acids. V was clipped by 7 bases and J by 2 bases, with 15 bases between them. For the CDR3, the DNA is TGCGCCAGCGGCCTCAGTCAAATCAACACTGAAGCTTTCTTT. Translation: CASGLSQINTEAFF. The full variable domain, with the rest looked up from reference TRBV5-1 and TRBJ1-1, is KAGVTQTPRYLIKTRGQQVTLSCSPISGHRSVSWYQQTPGQGLQFLFEYFSETQRNKGNFPGRFSGRQFSNSRSEMNVSTLELGDSALYLCASGLSQINTEAFFGQGTRLTVV.

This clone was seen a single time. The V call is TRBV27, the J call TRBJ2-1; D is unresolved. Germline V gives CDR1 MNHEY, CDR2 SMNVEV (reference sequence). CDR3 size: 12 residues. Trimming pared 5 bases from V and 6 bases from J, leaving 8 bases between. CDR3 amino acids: CASSPMSNEQFF. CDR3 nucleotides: TGTGCCAGCAGTCCCATGAGCAATGAGCAGTTCTTC.

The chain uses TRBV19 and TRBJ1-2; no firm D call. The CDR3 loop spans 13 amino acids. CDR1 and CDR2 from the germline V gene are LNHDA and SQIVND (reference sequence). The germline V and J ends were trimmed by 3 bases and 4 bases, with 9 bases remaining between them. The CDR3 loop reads CASSMGAFYGYTF. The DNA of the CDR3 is TGTGCCAGTAGTATGGGAGCTTTCTATGGCTACACCTTC.

DNA of the CDR3: TGTGCCATCAGTGAGTCAGAGAGCGGGGGATCCTACAATGAGCAGTTCTTC. Translation gives CAISESESGGSYNEQFF. The chain couples TRBV10-3 to TRBJ2-1, with 8 bases fitting TRBD2. V lost 0 bases, J lost 1 base, and 5 bases stayed unmatched. Per the germline V gene, CDR1 is ENHRY and CDR2 is SYGVKD. The length of the CDR3 is 17 residues.

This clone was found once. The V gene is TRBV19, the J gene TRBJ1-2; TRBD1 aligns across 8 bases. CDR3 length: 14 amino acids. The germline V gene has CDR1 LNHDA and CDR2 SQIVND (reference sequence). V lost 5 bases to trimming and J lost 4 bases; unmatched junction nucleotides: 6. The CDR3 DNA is TGTGCCAGTAGTCCGCGGGACAGGTCCTATGGCTACACCTTC. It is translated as CASSPRDRSYGYTF.

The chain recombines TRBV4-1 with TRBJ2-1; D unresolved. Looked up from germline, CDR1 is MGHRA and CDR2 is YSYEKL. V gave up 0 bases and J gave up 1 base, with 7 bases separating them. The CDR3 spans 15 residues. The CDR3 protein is CASSQERFSYNEQFF. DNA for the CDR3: TGCGCCAGCAGCCAAGAACGGTTTTCCTACAATGAGCAGTTCTTC.

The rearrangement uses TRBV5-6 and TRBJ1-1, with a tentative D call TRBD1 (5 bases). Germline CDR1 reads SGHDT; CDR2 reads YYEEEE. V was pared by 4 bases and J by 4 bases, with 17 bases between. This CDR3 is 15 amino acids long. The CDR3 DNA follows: TGTGCCAGCAGCCCGGATGGCGGGGCCTCCACTGAAGCTTTCTTT. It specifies CASSPDGGASTEAFF.

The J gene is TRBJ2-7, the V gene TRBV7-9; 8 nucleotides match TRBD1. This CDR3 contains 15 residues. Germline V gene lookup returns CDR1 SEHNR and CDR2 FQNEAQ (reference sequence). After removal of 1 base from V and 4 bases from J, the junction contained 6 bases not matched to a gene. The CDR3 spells CASSLGPGGIYEQYF. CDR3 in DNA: TGTGCCAGCAGCTTAGGGCCAGGGGGCATTTACGAGCAGTACTTC. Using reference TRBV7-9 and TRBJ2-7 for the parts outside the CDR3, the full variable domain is DTGVSQNPRHKITKRGQNVTFRCDPISEHNRLYWYRQTLGQGPEFLTYFQNEAQLEKSRLLSDRFSAERPKGSFSTLEIQRTEQGDSAMYLCASSLGPGGIYEQYFGPGTRLTVT.

CDR3 nucleotides: TGCGCCAGCAGCTTCGGGCAAGGACACAGCACAGATACGCAGTATTTT. Protein sequence: CASSFGQGHSTDTQYF. The chain recombines TRBV5-1 with TRBJ2-3, with D possibly being TRBD1 (5 bases). There are 16 residues in the CDR3. Trimming took 2 bases from V and 0 from J, leaving 13 bases between them. CDR1 is SGHRS, CDR2 YFSETQ, per germline.

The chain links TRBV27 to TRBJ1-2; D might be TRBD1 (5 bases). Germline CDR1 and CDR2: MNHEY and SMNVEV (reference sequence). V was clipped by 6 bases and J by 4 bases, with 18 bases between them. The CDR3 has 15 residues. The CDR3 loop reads CASSPGPKGSYGYTF. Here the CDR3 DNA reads TGTGCCAGCAGCCCGGGGCCCAAGGGTAGCTATGGCTACACCTTC.

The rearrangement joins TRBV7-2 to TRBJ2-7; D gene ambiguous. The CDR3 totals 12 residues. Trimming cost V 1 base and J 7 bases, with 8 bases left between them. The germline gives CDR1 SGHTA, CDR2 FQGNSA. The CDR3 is CASSLDPDEQYF. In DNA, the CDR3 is TGTGCCAGCAGCTTAGACCCTGATGAGCAGTACTTC. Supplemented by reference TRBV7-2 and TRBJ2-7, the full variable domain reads GAGVSQSPSNKVTEKGKDVELRCDPISGHTALYWYRQSLGQGLEFLIYFQGNSAPDKSGLPSDRFSAERTGGSVSTLTIQRTQQEDSAVYLCASSLDPDEQYFGPGTRLTVT.

The CDR3: CASSFAPDRGYGYTF. As DNA, the CDR3 is TGTGCCAGCAGTTTTGCCCCGGACAGGGGCTATGGCTACACCTTC. The chain couples TRBV27 to TRBJ1-2, with TRBD1 matching 9 bases. Germline values: CDR1 MNHEY, CDR2 SMNVEV (reference sequence). The CDR3 covers 15 residues. J gave up 4 bases and V 3 bases, and 6 bases lay outside the gene matches.

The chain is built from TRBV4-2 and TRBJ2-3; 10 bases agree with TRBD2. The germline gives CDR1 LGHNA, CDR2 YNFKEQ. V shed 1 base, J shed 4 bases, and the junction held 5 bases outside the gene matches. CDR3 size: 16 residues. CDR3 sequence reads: CASSQGSGGAADTQYF. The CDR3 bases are TGTGCCAGCAGCCAAGGGAGCGGGGGGGCAGCAGATACGCAGTATTTT.

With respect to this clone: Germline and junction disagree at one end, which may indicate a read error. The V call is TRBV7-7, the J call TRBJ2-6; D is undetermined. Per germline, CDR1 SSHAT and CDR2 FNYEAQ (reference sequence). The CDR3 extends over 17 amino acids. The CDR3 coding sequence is TGTGCTAGCAGCTTATCTGACGGAATCTCTGGGGCCAACGTCCTGACTTTC. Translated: CASSLSDGISGANVLTF.

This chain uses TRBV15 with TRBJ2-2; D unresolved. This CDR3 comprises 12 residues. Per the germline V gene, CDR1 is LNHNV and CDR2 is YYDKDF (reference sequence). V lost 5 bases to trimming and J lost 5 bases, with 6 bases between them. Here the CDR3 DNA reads TGTGCCACCAGCCTTAGGACCGGGGAGCTGTTTTTT. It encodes CATSLRTGELFF.

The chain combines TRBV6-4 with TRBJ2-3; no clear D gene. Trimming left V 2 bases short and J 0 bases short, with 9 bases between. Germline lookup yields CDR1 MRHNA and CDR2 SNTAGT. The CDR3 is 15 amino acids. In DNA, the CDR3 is TGTGCCAGCAGTGACGGTGCCTCTAGCACAGATACGCAGTATTTT. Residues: CASSDGASSTDTQYF.

The DNA of the CDR3 is TGTGCCAGCAGCCCCAGGGGAGACTACACTGAAGCTTTCTTT. It is translated as CASSPRGDYTEAFF. The chain has TRBV7-9 and TRBJ1-1; the D gene is possibly TRBD1 (6 bases). The CDR3 is made up of 14 amino acids. Looked up from germline, CDR1 is SEHNR and CDR2 is FQNEAQ (reference sequence). Deletions cut 5 bases from V and 3 bases from J, with 13 bases between. Together with reference TRBV7-9 and TRBJ1-1, the CDR3 gives the full variable domain: DTGVSQNPRHKITKRGQNVTFRCDPISEHNRLYWYRQTLGQGPEFLTYFQNEAQLEKSRLLSDRFSAERPKGSFSTLEIQRTEQGDSAMYLCASSPRGDYTEAFFGQGTRLTVV.

CDR3 region: CAGGGSSGLHEQFF. The CDR3 DNA follows: TGTGCCGGGGGCGGGAGTAGCGGATTGCATGAGCAGTTCTTC. The chain has TRBV7-9 and TRBJ2-1; D is perhaps TRBD2 (7 bases). Per germline, CDR1 SEHNR and CDR2 FQNEAQ (reference sequence). The CDR3 is 14 amino acids. The V gene lost 11 bases and the J gene lost 8 bases, with 22 bases spanning the gap.

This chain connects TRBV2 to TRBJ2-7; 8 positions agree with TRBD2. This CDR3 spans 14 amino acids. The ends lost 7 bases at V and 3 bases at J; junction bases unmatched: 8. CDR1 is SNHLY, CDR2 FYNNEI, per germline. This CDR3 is CASNPLGRGYEQYF. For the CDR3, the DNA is TGTGCCAGCAATCCCCTCGGGAGGGGCTACGAGCAGTACTTC.

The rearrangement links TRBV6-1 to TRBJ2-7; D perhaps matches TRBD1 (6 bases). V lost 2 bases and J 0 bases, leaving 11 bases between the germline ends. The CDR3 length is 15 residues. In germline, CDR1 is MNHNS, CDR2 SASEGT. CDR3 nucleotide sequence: TGTGCCAGCAGTGAATGGCTAGGGGGCTCCTACGAGCAGTACTTC. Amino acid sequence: CASSEWLGGSYEQYF.

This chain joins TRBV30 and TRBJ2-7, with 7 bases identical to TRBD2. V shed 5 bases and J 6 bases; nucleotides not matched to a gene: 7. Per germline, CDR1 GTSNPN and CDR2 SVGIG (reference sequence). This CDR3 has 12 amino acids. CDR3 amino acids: CAWGDYLGEQYF. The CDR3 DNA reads TGTGCCTGGGGGGACTATTTGGGCGAGCAGTACTTC.

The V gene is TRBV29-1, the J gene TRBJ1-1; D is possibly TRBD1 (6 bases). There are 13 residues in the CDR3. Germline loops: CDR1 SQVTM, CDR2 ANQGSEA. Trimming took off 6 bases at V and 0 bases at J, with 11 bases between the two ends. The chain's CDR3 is CSVADSMNTEAFF. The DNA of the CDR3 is TGCAGCGTCGCGGACAGTATGAACACTGAAGCTTTCTTT.

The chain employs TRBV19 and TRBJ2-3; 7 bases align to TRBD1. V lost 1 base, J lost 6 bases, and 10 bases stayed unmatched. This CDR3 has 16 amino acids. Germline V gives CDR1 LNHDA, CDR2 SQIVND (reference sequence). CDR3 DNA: TGTGCCAGTAGTATAGGGCCAGGGGGATCCCAGGATACGCAGTATTTT. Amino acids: CASSIGPGGSQDTQYF.